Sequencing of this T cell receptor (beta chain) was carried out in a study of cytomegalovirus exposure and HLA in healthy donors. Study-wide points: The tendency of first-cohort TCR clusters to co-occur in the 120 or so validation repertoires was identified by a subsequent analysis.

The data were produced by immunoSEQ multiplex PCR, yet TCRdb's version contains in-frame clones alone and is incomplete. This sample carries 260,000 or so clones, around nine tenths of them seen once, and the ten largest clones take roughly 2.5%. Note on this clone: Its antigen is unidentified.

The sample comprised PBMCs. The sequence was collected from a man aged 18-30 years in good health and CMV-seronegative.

CDR3 in amino acids: CSVDAGNINEQFF. CDR3 sequence (DNA): TGCAGCGTTGATGCGGGAAATATAAATGAGCAGTTCTTC. The J gene is TRBJ2-1, the V gene TRBV29-1; D is possibly TRBD2 (6 bases). The germline V gene encodes CDR1 SQVTM and CDR2 ANQGSEA. CDR3 length: 13 residues. Trimming shortened V by 3 bases and J by 7 bases, and 13 bases separated the two germline ends.